This entry concerns a single T cell receptor (beta chain). Produced via immunoSEQ multiplex PCR; TCRdb's table is partial and in-frame only. Among some 150,000 clones listed, roughly 80% were seen once. Participant-reported clinical history was the basis for cohort assignment. Recovery meant two consecutive negative NP/OP PCR tests, professional clearance, or resolved symptoms. The sample comes from a study of blood T cell repertoires in COVID-19. Overall study context: Collection of acute and convalescent COVID-19 samples took place in the United States, Italy and Spain. The cDNA or gDNA used as material had been derived from T cells, B-cell-depleted T cells, or PBMCs.

The origin of this receptor is a woman between 50 and 59 years old who had recovered from COVID-19. The sequenced sample consisted of PBMCs or T cells enriched from blood (not recorded which).

The CDR3 reads CASTAQGVGGYTF. In nucleotides, the CDR3 is TGTGCCAGCACCGCTCAGGGGGTCGGGGGCTACACCTTC. The rearrangement joins TRBV28 to TRBJ1-2; 7 bases line up with TRBD1. Germline loops: CDR1 MDHEN, CDR2 SYDVKM. V lost 7 bases to trimming and J lost 8 bases; unmatched junction nucleotides: 10. This CDR3 comprises 13 residues.